These 14 T cell receptor beta chains were all obtained from the same sample, sequenced in a study of control samples from healthy donors and cancer patients. The assay was immunoSEQ multiplex PCR, and TCRdb's table has in-frame clones only and misses some. The sample shows 100,000 to 150,000 clones, roughly 89% of them seen only once. The sequencing sample was made of blood. The receptors derive from a man aged 18 to 30 in good health.

J is TRBJ1-5 and V is TRBV5-5, with D possibly matching TRBD1 (5 bases). The germline V gene has CDR1 SGHKS and CDR2 YYEKEE (reference sequence). The CDR3 totals 15 residues. V lost 0 bases and J 5 bases, leaving 12 bases between the germline ends. The CDR3 DNA follows: TGTGCCAGCAGCTTGGGAGGGACCCACGATCAGCCCCAGCATTTT. Its translation: CASSLGGTHDQPQHF.

This clone was recorded many times. The J gene is TRBJ1-6, the V gene TRBV6-2 or TRBV6-3; the D gene is possibly TRBD1 (5 bases). The CDR3 runs to 14 residues. Germline CDR1 is MNHEY and CDR2 is SVGEGT. The ends were cut back, 0 bases at V and 7 bases at J, with 7 bases in the middle. The CDR3 loop is CASSYSGENSPLHF. The CDR3 DNA is TGTGCCAGCAGTTACTCGGGGGAAAATTCACCCCTCCACTTT.

The V and J genes are TRBV6-5 and TRBJ1-2, with D unclear. V was pared by 2 bases and J by 4 bases, with 14 bases between. This CDR3 is 15 amino acids long. The germline V gene encodes CDR1 MNHEY and CDR2 SVGAGI. The CDR3 loop is CASSYGSGGPYGYTF. The CDR3 nucleotides read TGTGCCAGCAGTTACGGCAGCGGTGGGCCCTATGGCTACACCTTC.

The rearrangement links TRBV2 to TRBJ1-1; D ambiguous. V lost 6 bases, J lost 2 bases, and 10 bases lay in between. In germline, CDR1 is SNHLY, CDR2 FYNNEI. The CDR3 is 13 amino acids. The CDR3 sequence: CASRSSPNTEAFF. CDR3 coding DNA: TGTGCCAGCAGGTCCAGCCCTAACACTGAAGCTTTCTTT.

With respect to this clone: The junction differs from germline at one of its ends, possibly a read error. The chain joins TRBV15 to TRBJ2-3, with D perhaps TRBD2 (5 bases). CDR1 and CDR2 (germline): LNHNV, YYDKDF (reference sequence). This CDR3 has 15 residues. This chain's CDR3 is CVTSRGGGSTDTQYF. The CDR3 nucleotides are TGTGTCACCAGCAGAGGAGGAGGTAGCACAGATACGCAGTATTTT. Supplemented by reference TRBV15 and TRBJ2-3, the full variable domain reads DAMVIQNPRYQVTQFGKPVTLSCSQTLNHNVMYWYQQKSSQAPKLLFHYYDKDFNNEADTPDNFQSRRPNTSFCFLDIRSPGLGDTAMYLCVTSRGGGSTDTQYFGPGTRLTVL.

The rearrangement joins TRBV7-9 to TRBJ1-2; D not certain. The germline V gene has CDR1 SEHNR and CDR2 FQNEAQ (reference sequence). The V and J ends lost 3 bases and 10 bases respectively, with 15 bases between them. The CDR3 totals 13 residues. CDR3 DNA sequence: TGTGCCAGCAGCTTTTTGGCAGGCATGAACTACACCTTC. Translation gives CASSFLAGMNYTF.

The gene calls are TRBV7-9 and TRBJ1-2; TRBD1 aligns across 8 bases. After removal of 4 bases from V and 3 bases from J, the junction contained 4 bases not matched to a gene. Looked up from germline, CDR1 is SEHNR and CDR2 is FQNEAQ (reference sequence). This CDR3 region has 14 residues. The chain's CDR3 is CASSSGGVYYGYTF. CDR3 nucleotide sequence: TGTGCCAGCAGCTCAGGGGGCGTCTACTATGGCTACACCTTC.

The rearrangement links TRBV12-3 or TRBV12-4 to TRBJ2-1; D gene ambiguous. V lost 6 bases and J lost 7, with 7 bases in between. The CDR3 runs 11 residues. The CDR3 sequence is CASSERNEQFF. The CDR3 bases are TGTGCCAGCAGCGAACGGAATGAGCAGTTCTTC.

V is TRBV6-1 and J is TRBJ2-2; the D call may be TRBD1 or TRBD2 (5 bases each). Germline CDR1 MNHNS, CDR2 SASEGT. V lost 3 bases and J lost 5, with 10 bases in between. This CDR3 comprises 14 residues. In nucleotides, the CDR3 is TGTGCCAGCAGTGAGGTGGGGGAAACCGGGGAGCTGTTTTTT. Amino acids: CASSEVGETGELFF.

The chain has TRBV2 and TRBJ2-2, with D unclear. CDR3 size: 11 residues. V was shortened by 7 bases and J by 7 bases, with 7 bases between the two germline ends. CDR1 and CDR2 (germline): SNHLY, FYNNEI. The CDR3 region is CASNLGGELFF. The CDR3, as DNA: TGTGCCAGCAACTTGGGCGGGGAGCTGTTTTTT. Complete variable domain (other parts from reference TRBV2 and TRBJ2-2): EPEVTQTPSHQVTQMGQEVILRCVPISNHLYFYWYRQILGQKVEFLVSFYNNEISEKSEIFDDQFSVERPDGSNFTLKIRSTKLEDSAMYFCASNLGGELFFGEGSRLTVL.

The rearrangement links TRBV2 to TRBJ2-3; D unclear. The V end lost 7 bases, the J end lost 4 bases, and 6 bases lay between the germline ends. CDR3 length equals 11 residues. The V gene's germline CDR1 is SNHLY and CDR2 FYNNEI. This chain's CDR3 is CASIGPDTQYF. The CDR3 DNA reads TGTGCCAGCATCGGCCCAGATACGCAGTATTTT.

The rearrangement uses TRBV5-1 and TRBJ2-7; TRBD1 agrees at 8 bases. The trim removed 3 bases at V and 5 bases at J, leaving 4 bases unmatched. This CDR3 is built from 13 residues. Germline CDR1 reads SGHRS; CDR2 reads YFSETQ. This CDR3 reads CASSWTGLDEQYF. The CDR3 region has the DNA TGCGCCAGCAGCTGGACAGGGTTGGACGAGCAGTACTTC.

The CDR3 loop is CATLEGIGNTIYF. For the CDR3, the DNA is TGTGCCACCCTGGAGGGGATCGGAAACACCATATATTTT. This chain joins TRBV2 and TRBJ1-3; possibly TRBD1 for D (5 bases). With 10 bases removed from V and 4 bases from J, the gap between germline ends came to 14 bases. CDR1 is SNHLY and CDR2 is FYNNEI in the germline V gene. This CDR3 contains 13 residues.

This chain joins TRBV9 and TRBJ1-1; D is uncertain. This CDR3 region has 13 residues. Germline assignment: CDR1 SGDLS and CDR2 YYNGEE. Trimming shortened V by 2 bases and J by 2 bases, and 7 bases separated the two germline ends. The CDR3 coding sequence is TGTGCCAGCAGCGTGTTACCTAACACTGAAGCTTTCTTT. This translates into CASSVLPNTEAFF.